This T cell receptor beta chain came from a study of blood T cell repertoires in COVID-19. At the level of the study: Nucleic acid was either cDNA or gDNA, and it came from T cells, B-cell-depleted T cells, or PBMCs.

Original data processing: Reference gene primer amplification yielded estimated nucleated cell counts. Only in-frame clones appear in the TCRdb table, and some are missing; sequencing was by immunoSEQ multiplex PCR. D and trimming come from the DNA, and the V and J calls and clone size come from that table. Of 250,000 to 300,000 clones listed, about 86% were seen once; the top ten hold approximately 4.3%. The CDR3 spans 14 residues. The germline gives CDR1 SGHTA, CDR2 FQGNSA. V was cut by 1 base and J by 1 base, with 4 bases left in between. Participants reported their clinical history, and cohort assignment relied on those reports.

The sample comprised PBMCs or T cells enriched from blood (not recorded which). The TCR comes from a man aged 25-40 years with acute COVID-19. The chain recombines TRBV7-2 with TRBJ2-2, with no clear D. The CDR3 here is CASSLGVNTGELFF. The CDR3 coding sequence is TGTGCCAGCAGCTTAGGCGTGAACACCGGGGAGCTGTTTTTT.